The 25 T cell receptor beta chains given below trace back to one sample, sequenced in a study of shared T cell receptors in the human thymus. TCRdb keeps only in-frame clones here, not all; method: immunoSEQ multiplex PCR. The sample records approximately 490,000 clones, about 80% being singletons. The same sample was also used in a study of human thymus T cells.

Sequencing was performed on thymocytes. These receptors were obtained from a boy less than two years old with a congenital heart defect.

The DNA of the CDR3 is TGTGCCACCAGCACCGGACTAGAATACAATGAGCAGTTCTTC. Translation: CATSTGLEYNEQFF. The rearrangement joins TRBV15 to TRBJ2-1, with 7 bases lining up with TRBD2. CDR3 length: 14 residues. Germline trimming cut 4 bases from V and 4 bases from J; bases unmatched to any gene: 4. Per the germline V gene, CDR1 is LNHNV and CDR2 is YYDKDF (reference sequence).

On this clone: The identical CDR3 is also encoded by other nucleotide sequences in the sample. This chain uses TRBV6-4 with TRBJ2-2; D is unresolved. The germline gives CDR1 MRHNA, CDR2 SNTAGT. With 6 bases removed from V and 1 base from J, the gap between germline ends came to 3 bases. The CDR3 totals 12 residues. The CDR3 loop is CASSLNTGELFF. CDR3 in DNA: TGTGCCAGCAGCCTGAACACCGGGGAGCTGTTTTTT.

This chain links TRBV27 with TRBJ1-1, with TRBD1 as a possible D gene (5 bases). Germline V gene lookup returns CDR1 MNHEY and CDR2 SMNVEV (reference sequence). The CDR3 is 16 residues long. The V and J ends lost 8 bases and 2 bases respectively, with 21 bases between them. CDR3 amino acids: CASGTPDGGGNTEAFF. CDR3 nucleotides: TGTGCCAGCGGCACCCCCGACGGGGGGGGAAACACTGAAGCTTTCTTT.

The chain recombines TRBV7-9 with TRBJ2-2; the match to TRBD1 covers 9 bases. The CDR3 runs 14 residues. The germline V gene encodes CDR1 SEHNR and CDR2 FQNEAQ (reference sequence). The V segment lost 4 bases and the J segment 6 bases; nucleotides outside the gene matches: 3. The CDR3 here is CASSSGTGPGELFF. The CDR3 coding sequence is TGTGCCAGCAGCTCGGGGACAGGGCCCGGGGAGCTGTTTTTT.

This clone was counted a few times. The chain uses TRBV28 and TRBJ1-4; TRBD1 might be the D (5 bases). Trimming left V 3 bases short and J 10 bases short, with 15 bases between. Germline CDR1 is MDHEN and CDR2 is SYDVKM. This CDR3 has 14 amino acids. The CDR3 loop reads CASSLGKMQGKLFF. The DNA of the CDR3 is TGTGCCAGCAGTTTGGGGAAAATGCAGGGAAAACTGTTTTTT.

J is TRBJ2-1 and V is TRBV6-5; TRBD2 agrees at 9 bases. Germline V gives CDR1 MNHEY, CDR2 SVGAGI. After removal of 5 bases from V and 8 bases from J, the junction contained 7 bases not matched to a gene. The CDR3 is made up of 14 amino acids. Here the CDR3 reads CASSESGRIDEQFF. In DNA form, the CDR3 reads TGTGCCAGCAGTGAAAGCGGGAGGATCGATGAGCAGTTCTTC.

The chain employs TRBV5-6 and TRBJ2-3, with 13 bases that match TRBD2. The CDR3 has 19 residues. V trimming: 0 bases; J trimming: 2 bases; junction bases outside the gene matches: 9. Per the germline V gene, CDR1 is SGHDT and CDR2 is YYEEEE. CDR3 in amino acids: CASSLGGLAGVFSTDTQYF. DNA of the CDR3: TGTGCCAGCAGCTTGGGCGGACTAGCGGGAGTGTTCTCCACAGATACGCAGTATTTT.

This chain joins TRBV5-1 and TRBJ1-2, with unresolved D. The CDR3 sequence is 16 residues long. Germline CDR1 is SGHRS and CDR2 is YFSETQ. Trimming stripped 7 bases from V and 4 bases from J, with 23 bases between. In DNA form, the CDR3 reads TGCGCCAGCCGGTCCTCTTCAAAAGACGGACTCTATGGCTACACCTTC. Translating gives CASRSSSKDGLYGYTF.

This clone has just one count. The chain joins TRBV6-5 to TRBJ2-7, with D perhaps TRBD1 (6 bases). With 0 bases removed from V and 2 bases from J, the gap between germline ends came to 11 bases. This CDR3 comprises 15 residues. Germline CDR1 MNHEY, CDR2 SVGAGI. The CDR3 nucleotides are TGTGCCAGCAGTTACTCGGGCAGGGGCCCCTACGAGCAGTACTTC. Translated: CASSYSGRGPYEQYF.

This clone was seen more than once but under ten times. CDR3 in amino acids: CASSRSGTSGRAYEQYF. DNA for the CDR3: TGTGCCAGCAGCCGTAGTGGGACTAGCGGGAGGGCCTACGAGCAGTACTTC. This chain connects TRBV7-2 to TRBJ2-7; 16 bases fit TRBD2. The germline V gene encodes CDR1 SGHTA and CDR2 FQGNSA. The CDR3 contains 17 residues. V gave up 5 bases and J gave up 2 bases; unmatched junction bases: 6. The complete variable domain, with remaining parts taken from reference TRBV7-2 and TRBJ2-7, reads GAGVSQSPSNKVTEKGKDVELRCDPISGHTALYWYRQSLGQGLEFLIYFQGNSAPDKSGLPSDRFSAERTGGSVSTLTIQRTQQEDSAVYLCASSRSGTSGRAYEQYFGPGTRLTVT.

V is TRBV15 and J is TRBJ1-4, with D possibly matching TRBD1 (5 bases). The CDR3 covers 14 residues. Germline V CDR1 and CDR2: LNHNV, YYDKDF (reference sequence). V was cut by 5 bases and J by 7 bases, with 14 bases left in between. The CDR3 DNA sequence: TGTGCCACCAGCGGGCCGGGGGTAGGTGAAAAACTGTTTTTT. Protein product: CATSGPGVGEKLFF.

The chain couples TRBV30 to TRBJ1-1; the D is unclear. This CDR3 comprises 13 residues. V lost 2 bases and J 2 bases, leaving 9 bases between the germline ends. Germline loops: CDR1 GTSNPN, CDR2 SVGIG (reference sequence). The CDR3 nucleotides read TGTGCCTGGAGTCCCAACATCAACACTGAAGCTTTCTTT. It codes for CAWSPNINTEAFF. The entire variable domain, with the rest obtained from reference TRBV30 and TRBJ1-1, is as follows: SQTIHQWPATLVQPVGSPLSLECTVEGTSNPNLYWYRQAAGRGLQLLFYSVGIGQISSEVPQNLSASRPQDRQFILSSKKLLLSDSGFYLCAWSPNINTEAFFGQGTRLTVV.

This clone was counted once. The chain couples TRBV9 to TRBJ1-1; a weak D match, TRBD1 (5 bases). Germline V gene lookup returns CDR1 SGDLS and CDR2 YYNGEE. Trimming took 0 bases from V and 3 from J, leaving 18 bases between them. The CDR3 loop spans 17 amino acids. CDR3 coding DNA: TGTGCCAGCAGCGTAGGCCGGGGGTCTAAGGGAGACACTGAAGCTTTCTTT. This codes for CASSVGRGSKGDTEAFF.

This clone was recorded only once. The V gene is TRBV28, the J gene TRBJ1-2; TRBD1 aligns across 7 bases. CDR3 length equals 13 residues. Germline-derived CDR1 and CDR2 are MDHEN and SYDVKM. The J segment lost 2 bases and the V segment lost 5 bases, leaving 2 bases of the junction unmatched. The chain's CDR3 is CASSKDRNYGYTF. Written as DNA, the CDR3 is TGTGCCAGCAGTAAGGACAGGAACTATGGCTACACCTTC.

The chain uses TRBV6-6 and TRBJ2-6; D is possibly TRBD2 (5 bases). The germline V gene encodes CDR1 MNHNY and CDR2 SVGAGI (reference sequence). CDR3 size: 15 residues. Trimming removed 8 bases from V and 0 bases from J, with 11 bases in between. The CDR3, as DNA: TGTGCCAGCCTAGCTGCCCCCTCTGGGGCCAACGTCCTGACTTTC. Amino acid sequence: CASLAAPSGANVLTF.

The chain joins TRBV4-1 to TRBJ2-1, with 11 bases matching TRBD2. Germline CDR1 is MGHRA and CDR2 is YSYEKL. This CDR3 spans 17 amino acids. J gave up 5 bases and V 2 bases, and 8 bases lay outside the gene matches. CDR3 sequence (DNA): TGCGCCAGCAGCCAACGACTAGCGGGACAAAGGGACAATGAGCAGTTCTTC. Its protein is CASSQRLAGQRDNEQFF.

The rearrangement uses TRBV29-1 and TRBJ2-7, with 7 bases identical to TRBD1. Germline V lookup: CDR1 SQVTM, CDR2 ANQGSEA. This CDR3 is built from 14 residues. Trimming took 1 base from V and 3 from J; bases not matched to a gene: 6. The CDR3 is CSVEVGTAVYEQYF. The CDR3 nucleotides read TGCAGCGTTGAAGTGGGGACAGCCGTCTACGAGCAGTACTTC.

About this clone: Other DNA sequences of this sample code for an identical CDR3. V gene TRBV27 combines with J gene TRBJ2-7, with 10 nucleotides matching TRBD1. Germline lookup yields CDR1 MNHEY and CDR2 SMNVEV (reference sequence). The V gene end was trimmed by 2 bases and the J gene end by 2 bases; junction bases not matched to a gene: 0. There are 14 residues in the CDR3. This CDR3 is CASSLGQGAYEQYF. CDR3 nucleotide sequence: TGTGCCAGCAGTTTAGGACAGGGGGCCTACGAGCAGTACTTC.

The CDR3 nucleotides are TGCGCCAGCAGTCAGGATACAGTTAGGTCCCAGTACTTC. Translated, it gives CASSQDTVRSQYF. The chain carries TRBV4-3 and TRBJ2-5; D remains ambiguous. This CDR3 is built from 13 residues. The germline V gene has CDR1 LGHNA and CDR2 YSLEER. With 6 bases removed from V and 9 bases from J, the gap between germline ends came to 17 bases.

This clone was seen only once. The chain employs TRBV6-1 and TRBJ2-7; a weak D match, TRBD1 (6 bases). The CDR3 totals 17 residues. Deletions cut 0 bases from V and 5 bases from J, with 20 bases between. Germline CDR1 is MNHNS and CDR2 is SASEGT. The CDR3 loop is CASSEAGGQVPQDEQYF. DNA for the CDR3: TGTGCCAGCAGTGAAGCTGGGGGACAAGTCCCTCAGGACGAGCAGTACTTC.

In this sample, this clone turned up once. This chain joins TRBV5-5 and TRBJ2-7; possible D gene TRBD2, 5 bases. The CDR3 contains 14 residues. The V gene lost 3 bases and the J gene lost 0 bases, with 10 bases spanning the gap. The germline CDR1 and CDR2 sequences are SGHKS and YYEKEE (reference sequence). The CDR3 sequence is CASSSSRGSYEQYF. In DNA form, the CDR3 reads TGTGCCAGCAGCTCCTCCCGGGGCTCCTACGAGCAGTACTTC.

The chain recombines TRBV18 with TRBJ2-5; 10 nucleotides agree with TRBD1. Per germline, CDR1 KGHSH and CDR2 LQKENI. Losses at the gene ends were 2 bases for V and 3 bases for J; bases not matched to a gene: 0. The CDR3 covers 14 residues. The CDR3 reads CASSPGTGEETQYF. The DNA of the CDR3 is TGTGCCAGCTCACCAGGGACAGGGGAAGAGACCCAGTACTTC.

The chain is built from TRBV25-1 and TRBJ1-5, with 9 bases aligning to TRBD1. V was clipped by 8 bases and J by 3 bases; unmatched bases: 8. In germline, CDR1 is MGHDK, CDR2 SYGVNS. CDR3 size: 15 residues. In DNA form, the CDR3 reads TGTGCCAGCTATACCGGGGACAGGGTCAATCAGCCCCAGCATTTT. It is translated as CASYTGDRVNQPQHF.

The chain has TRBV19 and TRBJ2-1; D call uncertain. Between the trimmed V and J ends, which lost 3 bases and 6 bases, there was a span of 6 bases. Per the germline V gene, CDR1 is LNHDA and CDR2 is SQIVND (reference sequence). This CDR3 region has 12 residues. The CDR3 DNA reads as TGTGCCAGTAGTATGACTCTCAATGAGCAGTTCTTC. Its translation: CASSMTLNEQFF.

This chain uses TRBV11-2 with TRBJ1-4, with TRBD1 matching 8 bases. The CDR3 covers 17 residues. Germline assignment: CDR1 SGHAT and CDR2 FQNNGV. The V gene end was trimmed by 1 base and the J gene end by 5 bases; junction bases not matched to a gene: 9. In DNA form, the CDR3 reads TGTGCCAGCAGCTTAGGTGGGGGTAGGACAGGGAATGAAAAACTGTTTTTT. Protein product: CASSLGGGRTGNEKLFF. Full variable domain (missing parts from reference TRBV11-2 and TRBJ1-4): EAGVAQSPRYKIIEKRQSVAFWCNPISGHATLYWYQQILGQGPKLLIQFQNNGVVDDSQLPKDRFSAERLKGVDSTLKIQPAKLEDSAVYLCASSLGGGRTGNEKLFFGSGTQLSVL.